The table lists the clone carrying this TCR beta chain with a few counts. Antigen: not known. The record originates from a study of cytomegalovirus exposure and HLA in healthy donors. Study-wide results and limits: Later analysis reportedly placed an Asian-associated ancestry cluster below the roughly 690-donor mean in N-insertions. The authors later found most CMV-associated TCR beta chains appeared HLA-restricted.

CDR1 is MGHRA and CDR2 is YSYEKL in the germline V gene. V lost 3 bases to trimming and J lost 5 bases; unmatched junction nucleotides: 8. There are 16 residues in the CDR3. In the PCR, 60 Vbeta and 13 Jbeta primers were used. Generated by immunoSEQ multiplex PCR, the TCRdb table keeps only in-frame clones and is missing some. Of about 110,000 clones detected, 60% to 80% appear once; the ten largest clones hold 5.4%. What was sequenced was PBMCs. The receptor was isolated from a woman aged 25 to 39 in good health and CMV-seropositive. The rearrangement uses TRBV4-1 and TRBJ2-5, with 11 bases lining up with TRBD1. Here the CDR3 DNA reads TGCGCCAGCAGCCAGTCCGGGACAGGGGGGTCGGAGACCCAGTACTTC. It codes for CASSQSGTGGSETQYF.